The clone carrying this T cell receptor (beta chain) was seen many times. V lost 5 bases to trimming and J lost 2 bases; unmatched junction nucleotides: 7. The CDR3 length is 16 residues. The data belong to a study of molecular identifiers for immune sequencing clone quantification. Listed TCR primers and previously described methods were used for bulk TCR libraries. Each CDR3 protein is one row after TCRdb ran MiXCR on the PCR reads. The profile shows approximately 97,000 distinct CDR3 sequences, around 24% of them singletons. The chain uses TRBV12-3 or TRBV12-4 and TRBJ2-5, with 11 bases that match TRBD2. Sequencing was carried out using naive CD8+ T cells from blood, with Jurkat cell RNA spiked in. Stated subset: FACS-sorted CD8+CD4-CCR7+CD45RA+ naive T cells. The clonotype originates from a human donor in good health. Some libraries in this study had Jurkat cell RNA spiked in. The CDR3 nucleotides read TGTGCCAGCAGTGCGACCGGGACTAGCGGACAAGAGACCCAGTACTTC. Translation: CASSATGTSGQETQYF.